These 24 T cell receptor beta chains originate from one sample sequenced in a study of cytomegalovirus exposure and HLA in healthy donors. 13 Jbeta primers and 60 Vbeta primers were used for the PCR. Produced via immunoSEQ multiplex PCR; TCRdb's table is partial and in-frame only. The sample table includes around 130,000 clones. The sample was PBMCs. The receptor source for this set is a woman aged 55-75 years in good health and CMV-seronegative.

This rearrangement joins TRBV13 to TRBJ1-2; 7 positions agree with TRBD1. Looked up from germline, CDR1 is PRHDT and CDR2 is FYEKMQ (reference sequence). Germline trimming cut 0 bases from V and 4 bases from J; bases unmatched to any gene: 5. The CDR3 consists of 15 residues. The CDR3 here is CASSLGGRGVYGYTF. The CDR3 region has the DNA TGTGCCAGCAGCTTAGGCGGCAGGGGGGTCTATGGCTACACCTTC. Together with reference TRBV13 and TRBJ1-2, the CDR3 gives the full variable domain: AAGVIQSPRHLIKEKRETATLKCYPIPRHDTVYWYQQGPGQDPQFLISFYEKMQSDKGSIPDRFSAQQFSDYHSELNMSSLELGDSALYFCASSLGGRGVYGYTFGSGTRLTVV.

The rearrangement joins TRBV7-2 to TRBJ1-5; D is ambiguous. Germline CDR1 and CDR2: SGHTA and FQGNSA. The CDR3 length is 13 residues. Trimming cost V 2 bases and J 5 bases, with 7 bases left between them. The CDR3 spells CASSLYQDQPQHF. As DNA, the CDR3 is TGTGCCAGCAGCTTATATCAGGATCAGCCCCAGCATTTT.

The rearrangement uses TRBV6-5 and TRBJ2-7; 8 bases map to TRBD2. Germline V gives CDR1 MNHEY, CDR2 SVGAGI. Germline trimming cut 2 bases from V and 2 bases from J; bases unmatched to any gene: 2. This CDR3 has 14 amino acids. The CDR3 nucleotides read TGTGCCAGCAGTTACGGCGGGGGGACCTACGAGCAGTACTTC. This translates into CASSYGGGTYEQYF.

The chain couples TRBV7-9 to TRBJ1-4; 7 bases are a match to TRBD1. CDR3 length: 15 residues. Looked up from germline, CDR1 is SEHNR and CDR2 is FQNEAQ (reference sequence). V lost 5 bases and J lost 4; bases outside the gene matches: 7. DNA of the CDR3: TGTGCCAGCAGCCCCGGGACAGCTATTAATGAAAAACTGTTTTTT. Protein: CASSPGTAINEKLFF.

V gene TRBV6-6 combines with J gene TRBJ1-1, with 8 bases matching TRBD1. The junction had 8 bases not matched to a gene; V was cut back by 6 bases and J by 5 bases. This CDR3 contains 14 residues. Germline V lookup: CDR1 MNHNY, CDR2 SVGAGI (reference sequence). The CDR3 DNA reads as TGTGCCAGCAGCCACATGGACAGGGAGACTGAAGCTTTCTTT. This codes for CASSHMDRETEAFF.

The V gene is TRBV5-1, the J gene TRBJ1-4; 9 bases map to TRBD1. Germline loops: CDR1 SGHRS, CDR2 YFSETQ. With V trimmed by 0 bases and J by 11 bases, 8 bases remained unmatched. The CDR3 length is 15 residues. The CDR3 loop is CASSLEDRGSGKLFF. The CDR3 DNA is TGCGCCAGCAGCTTGGAAGACAGGGGGAGTGGGAAACTGTTTTTT.

In the case of this clone: Without the conserved terminal phenylalanine or tryptophan, this CDR3 likely stems from a read error. The DNA is omitted, as the CDR3 cannot be located on it reliably, and the CDR3 follows TCRdb's listing. The CDR3 loop reads CASSPTSGRVWVL. The genes are TRBV2 and TRBJ2-7; whether TRBD2, the table's D call, matches the DNA was not checked. Germline V gene data show CDR1 as SNHLY and CDR2 as FYNNEI. The length of the CDR3 is 13 amino acids, counting both ends.

The gene calls are TRBV6-1 and TRBJ1-2; 9 positions agree with TRBD1. Germline CDR1 MNHNS, CDR2 SASEGT. This CDR3 has 15 amino acids. J gave up 8 bases and V 7 bases, and 14 bases lay outside the gene matches. The chain's CDR3 is CASTIPTGGAGGYTF. The DNA for the CDR3 is TGTGCCAGCACTATCCCAACAGGGGGCGCTGGGGGCTACACCTTC.

The chain uses TRBV7-3 and TRBJ2-7; 8 positions match TRBD1. Looked up from germline, CDR1 is SGHTA and CDR2 is FQGTGA. V lost 2 bases, J lost 7 bases, and 4 bases stayed unmatched. The CDR3 runs 13 residues. In nucleotides, the CDR3 is TGTGCCAGCAGCTTAGACAGGGGCGGTGAGCAGTACTTC. Encoded protein: CASSLDRGGEQYF.

The chain is built from TRBV6-5 and TRBJ2-7; no clear D gene. The germline CDR1 and CDR2 sequences are MNHEY and SVGAGI. Between the trimmed V and J ends, which lost 7 bases and 4 bases, there was a span of 11 bases. The CDR3 is 12 residues long. This CDR3 reads CASTSSRYEQYF. For the CDR3, the DNA is TGTGCCAGCACCTCTAGTAGATACGAGCAGTACTTC.

CDR3: CASSRESYNEQFF. For the CDR3, the DNA is TGCGCCAGCAGCCGGGAATCCTACAATGAGCAGTTCTTC. The chain carries TRBV5-1 and TRBJ2-1; TRBD2 might be the D (5 bases). Deletions cut 4 bases from V and 1 base from J, with 6 bases between. This CDR3 has 13 residues. CDR1 is SGHRS and CDR2 is YFSETQ in the germline V gene.

The chain uses TRBV7-8 and TRBJ2-2; 8 nucleotides align to TRBD1. J gave up 1 base and V 4 bases, and 5 bases lay outside the gene matches. This CDR3 contains 16 residues. Germline-derived CDR1 and CDR2 are SGHVS and FQNEAQ. The CDR3 bases are TGTGCCAGCAGCTATTCGGACAGGGTGAACACCGGGGAGCTGTTTTTT. Its translation: CASSYSDRVNTGELFF. Combining the CDR3 with reference TRBV7-8 and TRBJ2-2 gives the whole variable domain GAGVSQSPRYKVAKRGQDVALRCDPISGHVSLFWYQQALGQGPEFLTYFQNEAQLDKSGLPSDRFFAERPEGSVSTLKIQRTQQEDSAVYLCASSYSDRVNTGELFFGEGSRLTVL.

V usage is TRBV18 and J usage is TRBJ2-3; TRBD2 matches at 7 bases. CDR3 size: 16 residues. J lost 1 base, V lost 0 bases, and 4 bases had no gene match. Germline values: CDR1 KGHSH, CDR2 LQKENI. The DNA of the CDR3 is TGTGCCAGCTCACCACCGCCTAGCGGTCGCACAGATACGCAGTATTTT. Translation gives CASSPPPSGRTDTQYF.

The chain is built from TRBV20-1 and TRBJ2-3; D is unresolved. The CDR3 loop spans 11 amino acids. Germline V lookup: CDR1 DFQATT, CDR2 SNEGSKA (reference sequence). V was cut by 3 bases and J by 5 bases, with 6 bases left in between. The CDR3 DNA reads TGCAGTGCTAGCCCATTAGATACGCAGTATTTT. The encoded protein is CSASPLDTQYF.

The chain joins TRBV5-1 to TRBJ1-4; D not certain. V lost 3 bases to trimming and J lost 3 bases, with 12 bases between them. Germline assignment: CDR1 SGHRS and CDR2 YFSETQ. This CDR3 is 15 amino acids long. The CDR3 DNA is TGCGCCAGCAGCTCCTACGGTGCGGCTAATGAAAAACTGTTTTTT. As protein: CASSSYGAANEKLFF.

This rearrangement joins TRBV28 to TRBJ1-1; D unclear. The CDR3 sequence is 12 residues long. The germline CDR1 and CDR2 sequences are MDHEN and SYDVKM. Trimming removed 3 bases from V and 4 bases from J, with 6 bases in between. This CDR3 reads CASSLQATEAFF. The CDR3 DNA is TGTGCCAGCAGTTTGCAGGCCACTGAAGCTTTCTTT.

The chain carries TRBV28 and TRBJ2-1; tentative D call: TRBD1 (7 bases). V lost 7 bases and J 1 base, leaving 11 bases between the germline ends. The CDR3 covers 14 residues. The germline CDR1 and CDR2 sequences are MDHEN and SYDVKM. This CDR3 reads CASMGGQSYNEQFF. CDR3 DNA sequence: TGTGCCAGCATGGGGGGACAGTCCTACAATGAGCAGTTCTTC.

V is TRBV25-1 and J is TRBJ1-5, with 9 bases identical to TRBD1. V was clipped by 7 bases and J by 6 bases; unmatched bases: 13. The germline gives CDR1 MGHDK, CDR2 SYGVNS. This CDR3 is built from 16 residues. The CDR3 spells CASTRGTGGAGQPQHF. In DNA, the CDR3 is TGTGCCAGCACCCGGGGTACAGGGGGCGCGGGTCAGCCCCAGCATTTT.

The chain links TRBV4-2 to TRBJ1-1; D is undetermined. Trimming shortened V by 0 bases and J by 1 base, and 6 bases separated the two germline ends. The CDR3 has 14 amino acids. CDR1 and CDR2 (germline): LGHNA, YNFKEQ. The CDR3 region is CASSQDRQNTEAFF. DNA of the CDR3: TGTGCCAGCAGCCAAGACAGACAGAACACTGAAGCTTTCTTT.

This chain links TRBV4-1 with TRBJ2-7, with 7 nucleotides matching TRBD1. The length of the CDR3 is 14 residues. With V trimmed by 3 bases and J by 1 base, 3 bases remained unmatched. The germline gives CDR1 MGHRA, CDR2 YSYEKL. The chain's CDR3 is CASSQQGQSYEQYF. The CDR3 DNA sequence: TGCGCCAGCAGCCAGCAGGGACAGTCCTACGAGCAGTACTTC.

The V gene is TRBV5-1, the J gene TRBJ1-5; D gene unclear. Looked up from germline, CDR1 is SGHRS and CDR2 is YFSETQ. Trimming removed 0 bases at V and 8 bases at J, with 15 bases between. The CDR3 is made up of 15 amino acids. CDR3 bases: TGCGCCAGCAGCTTGGGTGGCAATCTTTTGGAGCCCCAGCATTTT. Translating it yields CASSLGGNLLEPQHF.

The rearrangement links TRBV15 to TRBJ2-3; possibly TRBD1 for D (6 bases). The V and J ends lost 8 bases and 5 bases respectively, with 17 bases between them. Germline CDR1 is LNHNV and CDR2 is YYDKDF (reference sequence). This CDR3 is built from 14 residues. CDR3 sequence: CATAPGQLRDTQYF. CDR3 DNA: TGTGCCACCGCTCCCGGACAGCTGAGAGATACGCAGTATTTT.

J is TRBJ1-2 and V is TRBV2; no definite D call. Trimming shortened V by 8 bases and J by 8 bases, and 21 bases separated the two germline ends. The length of the CDR3 is 14 residues. The germline V gene encodes CDR1 SNHLY and CDR2 FYNNEI. The CDR3 loop reads CASSEGRVGEGYTF. The CDR3 nucleotides read TGTGCCAGCTCCGAGGGTAGGGTTGGTGAGGGCTACACCTTC.

This chain uses TRBV4-1 with TRBJ2-6; D gene uncertain. V shed 2 bases and J shed 2 bases, with 7 bases lying between them. This CDR3 comprises 15 residues. Germline assignment: CDR1 MGHRA and CDR2 YSYEKL. CDR3 residues: CASSQIHAGANVLTF. Written as DNA, the CDR3 is TGCGCCAGCAGCCAAATCCATGCTGGGGCCAACGTCCTGACTTTC.